This T cell receptor beta chain was obtained from a study of identical twins. Whole-study results and caveats: Abundant cord blood beta clonotypes carried fewer insertions; memory repertoires showed none. For zero-insertion analyses, partial confounding could come from invariant MAIT and iNKT cells. Out-of-frame alpha sequences common to twins exhibited an excess of low generation probability.

This clonotype was observed a handful of times. Its target is not known. The V end was cut by 6 bases, the J end by 4 bases, with 13 bases between. In germline, CDR1 is MDHEN, CDR2 SYDVKM. This CDR3 has 14 amino acids. Each cDNA held unique molecular identifiers, and template switching gave it a universal primer site. TCRdb reanalysed the 5' RACE reads using MiXCR and keeps one entry per CDR3 protein. Among hundreds of thousands of distinct CDR3 sequences, 12% were seen once, and the ten largest hold around 1.5%. Another study also made use of these data, one on yellow fever vaccine responses in identical twins.

The sample consisted of PBMCs. The chain carries TRBV28 and TRBJ1-3; D might be TRBD1 (6 bases). The receptor was isolated from a woman aged 18-30 years in good health. This chain's CDR3 is CASSLRTAGNTIYF. DNA of the CDR3: TGTGCCAGCAGCCTAAGGACAGCCGGAAACACCATATATTTT.